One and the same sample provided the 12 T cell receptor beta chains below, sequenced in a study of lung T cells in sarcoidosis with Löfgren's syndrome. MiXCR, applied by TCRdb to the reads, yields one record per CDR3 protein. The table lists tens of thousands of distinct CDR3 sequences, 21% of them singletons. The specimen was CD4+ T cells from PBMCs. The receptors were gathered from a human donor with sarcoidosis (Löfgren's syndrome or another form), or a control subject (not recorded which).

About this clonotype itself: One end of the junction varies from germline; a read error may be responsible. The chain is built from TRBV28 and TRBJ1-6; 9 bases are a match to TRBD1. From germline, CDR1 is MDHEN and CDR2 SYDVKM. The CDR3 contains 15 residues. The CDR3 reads CASSSGQGHNLPLHF. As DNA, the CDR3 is TGTGCCAGCAGCTCGGGACAGGGTCATAATTTACCCCTCCACTTT.

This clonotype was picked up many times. For the CDR3, the DNA is TGTGCCAGCAGTTTCCGGGGAATTTCCTACAATGAGCAGTTCTTC. Translated, it gives CASSFRGISYNEQFF. The V and J genes are TRBV28 and TRBJ2-1; D is possibly TRBD2 (5 bases). The CDR3 covers 15 residues. V was cut by 3 bases and J by 1 base, with 10 bases left in between. Germline V gene lookup returns CDR1 MDHEN and CDR2 SYDVKM.

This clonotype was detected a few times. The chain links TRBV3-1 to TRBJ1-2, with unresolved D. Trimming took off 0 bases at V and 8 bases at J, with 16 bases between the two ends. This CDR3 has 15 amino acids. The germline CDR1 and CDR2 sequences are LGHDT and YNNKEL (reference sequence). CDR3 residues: CASSQDRHRPEGYTF. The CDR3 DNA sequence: TGTGCCAGCAGCCAAGATCGACACCGGCCAGAGGGCTACACCTTC.

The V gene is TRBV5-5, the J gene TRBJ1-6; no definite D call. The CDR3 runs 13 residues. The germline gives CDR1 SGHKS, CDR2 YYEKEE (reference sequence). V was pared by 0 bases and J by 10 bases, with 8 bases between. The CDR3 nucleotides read TGTGCCAGCAGCTTGGAATGGGGATCACCCCTCCACTTT. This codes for CASSLEWGSPLHF. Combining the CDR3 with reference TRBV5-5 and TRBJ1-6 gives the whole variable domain DAGVTQSPTHLIKTRGQQVTLRCSPISGHKSVSWYQQVLGQGPQFIFQYYEKEERGRGNFPDRFSARQFPNYSSELNVNALLLGDSALYLCASSLEWGSPLHFGNGTRLTVT.

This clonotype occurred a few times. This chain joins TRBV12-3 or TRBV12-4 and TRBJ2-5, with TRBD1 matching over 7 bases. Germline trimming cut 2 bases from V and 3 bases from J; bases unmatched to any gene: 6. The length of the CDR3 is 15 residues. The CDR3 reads CASSLWDSTKETQYF. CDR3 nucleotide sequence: TGTGCCAGCAGTTTATGGGACAGTACCAAAGAGACCCAGTACTTC.

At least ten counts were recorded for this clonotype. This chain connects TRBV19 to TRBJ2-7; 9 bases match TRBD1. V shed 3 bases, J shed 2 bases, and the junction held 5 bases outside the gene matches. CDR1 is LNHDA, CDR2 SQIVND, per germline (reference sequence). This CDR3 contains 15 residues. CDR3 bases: TGTGCCAGTAGTATGGAGGGACAGGGCCCCTACGAGCAGTACTTC. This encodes CASSMEGQGPYEQYF.

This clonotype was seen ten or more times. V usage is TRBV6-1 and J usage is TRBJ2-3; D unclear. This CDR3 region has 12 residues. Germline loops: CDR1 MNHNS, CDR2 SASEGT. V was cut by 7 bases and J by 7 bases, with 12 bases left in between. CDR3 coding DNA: TGTGCCAGCAACAATCGGGCCCATACGCAGTATTTT. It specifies CASNNRAHTQYF.

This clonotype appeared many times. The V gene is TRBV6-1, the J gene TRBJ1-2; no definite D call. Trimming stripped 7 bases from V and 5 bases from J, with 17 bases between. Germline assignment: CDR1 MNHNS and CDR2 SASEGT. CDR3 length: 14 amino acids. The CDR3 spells CASKGSAELYGYTF. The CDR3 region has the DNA TGTGCCAGCAAGGGATCCGCGGAGCTTTATGGCTACACCTTC.

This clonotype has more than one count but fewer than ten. The CDR3 sequence: CASSPRGSGANVLTF. CDR3 nucleotides: TGCGCCAGCAGCCCAAGGGGCTCTGGGGCCAACGTCCTGACTTTC. V and J are TRBV5-1 and TRBJ2-6; D is perhaps TRBD1 (5 bases). The CDR3 length is 15 residues. Germline CDR1 SGHRS, CDR2 YFSETQ. Trimming cost V 4 bases and J 0 bases, with 8 bases left between them. Using reference TRBV5-1 and TRBJ2-6 for the parts outside the CDR3, the full variable domain is KAGVTQTPRYLIKTRGQQVTLSCSPISGHRSVSWYQQTPGQGLQFLFEYFSETQRNKGNFPGRFSGRQFSNSRSEMNVSTLELGDSALYLCASSPRGSGANVLTFGAGSRLTVL.

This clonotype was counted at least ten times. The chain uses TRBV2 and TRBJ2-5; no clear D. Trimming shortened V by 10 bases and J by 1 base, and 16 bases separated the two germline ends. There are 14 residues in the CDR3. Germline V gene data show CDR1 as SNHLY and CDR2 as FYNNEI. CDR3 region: CANNQLRTQETQYF. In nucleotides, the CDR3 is TGTGCCAACAATCAGTTGCGGACCCAAGAGACCCAGTACTTC.

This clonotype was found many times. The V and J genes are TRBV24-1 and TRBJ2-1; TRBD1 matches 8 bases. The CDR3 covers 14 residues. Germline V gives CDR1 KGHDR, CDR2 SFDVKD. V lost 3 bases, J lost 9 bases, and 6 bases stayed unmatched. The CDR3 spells CATSDPRQGSEQFF. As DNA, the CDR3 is TGTGCCACCAGTGATCCTAGACAGGGGTCTGAGCAGTTCTTC.

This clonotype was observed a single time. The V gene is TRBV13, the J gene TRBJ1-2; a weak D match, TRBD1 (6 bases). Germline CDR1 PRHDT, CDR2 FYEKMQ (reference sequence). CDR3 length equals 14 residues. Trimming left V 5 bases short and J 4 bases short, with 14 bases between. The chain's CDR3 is CASSATGTGYGYTF. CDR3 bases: TGTGCCAGCAGCGCAACAGGGACGGGCTATGGCTACACCTTC.